Reported below is one T cell receptor beta chain. Its target is not known. Other nucleotide sequences in the sample specify the same CDR3. The PCR contained 60 Vbeta and 13 Jbeta primers. The method was immunoSEQ multiplex PCR; TCRdb's version includes in-frame clones alone and lacks a portion of them. The sample lists 110,000 to 150,000 clones, approximately 84% seen once, with roughly 2.1% in the top ten. Germline V gives CDR1 SGHAT, CDR2 FQNNGV. V was shortened by 1 base and J by 1 base, with 7 bases between the two germline ends. CDR3 length equals 14 residues. The data were obtained in a study of cytomegalovirus exposure and HLA in healthy donors. Study-level results: For most TCR beta V segments, an earlier analysis put the productive rate at about 87% or about 30% of the time.

The material sequenced was PBMCs. This chain connects TRBV11-2 to TRBJ1-1; D gene ambiguous. The clonotype comes from a woman aged 40-49 years in good health and CMV-seronegative. CDR3 amino acids: CASSLVRGNTEAFF. Here the CDR3 DNA reads TGTGCCAGCAGCTTAGTAAGAGGGAACACTGAAGCTTTCTTT. Full variable domain (missing parts from reference TRBV11-2 and TRBJ1-1): EAGVAQSPRYKIIEKRQSVAFWCNPISGHATLYWYQQILGQGPKLLIQFQNNGVVDDSQLPKDRFSAERLKGVDSTLKIQPAKLEDSAVYLCASSLVRGNTEAFFGQGTRLTVV.